This T cell receptor beta chain was sequenced during a study of T cell repertoires in cytomegalovirus infection. MiXCR was run by TCRdb on the reads, yielding one entry per CDR3 protein. This sample has 150,000 to 200,000 distinct CDR3 sequences; under 25% occur once, and the top ten carry approximately 2.9%. Regarding this clonotype: The antigen is not known.

Study findings and constraints: In two of eight donors, the top clonotype was HLA-C-restricted CMV-specific. Carriers of CMV plus the relevant HLA were identified by cumulative public TCR beta family frequency.

The origin of this receptor is a human donor in good health (CMV status not recorded). Some clones in this sample may be carry-over from other donors' samples. The sequencing sample was made of PBMCs.

The DNA of the CDR3 is TGTGCCAGCAGCCCAACTAGCGGGCGGGCCACCGGGGAGCTGTTTTTT. Its protein is CASSPTSGRATGELFF. The chain joins TRBV5-6 to TRBJ2-2; 9 bases fit TRBD2. Germline V gene data show CDR1 as SGHDT and CDR2 as YYEEEE. Trimming cost V 4 bases and J 4 bases; bases outside gene matches: 8. CDR3 size: 16 residues.